The 8 T cell receptor beta chains listed next were all sequenced from one sample in a study of molecular identifiers for immune sequencing clone quantification. Each CDR3 protein is one row after TCRdb ran MiXCR on the PCR reads. The table lists approximately 54,000 distinct CDR3 sequences, 20% to 25% of them singletons, with under 2% in the top ten. Sequenced: naive CD8+ T cells from blood, with Jurkat cell RNA spiked in. The subset: FACS-sorted CD8+CD4-CCR7+CD45RA+ naive T cells. These receptors were obtained from a human donor in good health. Some libraries in this study had Jurkat cell RNA spiked in.

On this clonotype: Since a much larger clone is just one base distant, this may be a read error. This chain joins TRBV7-9 and TRBJ2-3; D is uncertain. CDR1 and CDR2 (germline): SEHNR, FQNEAQ (reference sequence). The CDR3 contains 15 residues. V lost 6 bases to trimming and J lost 2 bases, with 15 bases between them. CDR3 sequence (DNA): TGTGCCAGCAGACCCCCTGCGGACCTCACAGATACGCAGTATTTT. Translation: CASRPPADLTDTQYF.

CDR3 in DNA: TGTGCCAGCAGCACCGGTTTACCGGGATCTCGGCACGATACGCAGTATTTT. Translating gives CASSTGLPGSRHDTQYF. The chain employs TRBV11-2 and TRBJ2-3, with a possible D match to TRBD2 (5 bases). The CDR3 sequence is 17 residues long. CDR1 is SGHAT and CDR2 is FQNNGV in the germline V gene. Deletions cut 5 bases from V and 6 bases from J, with 24 bases between.

The table lists this clonotype with many counts. This sequence joins TRBV28 and TRBJ1-5; D perhaps matches TRBD1 (6 bases). Trimming left V 7 bases short and J 7 bases short, with 20 bases between. The CDR3 sequence is 15 residues long. Germline CDR1 reads MDHEN; CDR2 reads SYDVKM. The CDR3 sequence is CASTEQGRLWQPQHF. In DNA, the CDR3 is TGTGCCAGCACCGAACAGGGACGTCTGTGGCAGCCCCAGCATTTT.

This clonotype was seen many times. This chain connects TRBV7-2 to TRBJ2-7, with 7 bases aligning to TRBD2. There are 13 residues in the CDR3. Trimming took 5 bases from V and 6 from J; bases not matched to a gene: 7. Germline V gives CDR1 SGHTA, CDR2 FQGNSA. The CDR3 nucleotides are TGTGCCAGCAGCCCAGTGGGAGGGGTCGAGCAGTACTTC. It translates to CASSPVGGVEQYF.

Concerning this clonotype itself: This clone may be a read error of a much larger clone one base away. The rearrangement joins TRBV2 to TRBJ2-3; 11 nucleotides line up with TRBD2. J gave up 4 bases and V 8 bases, and 8 bases lay outside the gene matches. This CDR3 is built from 15 residues. The germline V gene encodes CDR1 SNHLY and CDR2 FYNNEI. The CDR3 reads CASARLAGTPDTQYF. The CDR3 DNA follows: TGTGCCAGCGCTCGACTAGCGGGAACCCCAGATACGCAGTATTTT.

The chain has TRBV7-7 and TRBJ2-3; 10 bases map to TRBD2. The trim removed 2 bases at V and 4 bases at J, leaving 3 bases unmatched. The CDR3 covers 15 residues. Germline V gene sequence: CDR1 SSHAT, CDR2 FNYEAQ (reference sequence). CDR3 DNA: TGTGCCAGCAGCTTATTAAGCGGGGGGGCAGATACGCAGTATTTT. This translates into CASSLLSGGADTQYF.

The sample holds many counts of this clonotype. The chain links TRBV20-1 to TRBJ2-3, with a weak D call TRBD1 (5 bases). V was shortened by 0 bases and J by 6 bases, with 16 bases between the two germline ends. The V gene's germline CDR1 is DFQATT and CDR2 SNEGSKA (reference sequence). The CDR3 consists of 15 residues. The CDR3 DNA reads TGCAGTGCTAGAGATGAGGACACTTACACCGATACGCAGTATTTT. Amino acid sequence: CSARDEDTYTDTQYF.

This clonotype was picked up many times. This chain links TRBV28 with TRBJ2-3; possible D gene TRBD2, 5 bases. The CDR3 consists of 17 residues. Trimming shortened V by 1 base and J by 3 bases, and 17 bases separated the two germline ends. Germline CDR1 MDHEN, CDR2 SYDVKM. The CDR3 here is CASSLSGIGFSTDTQYF. The DNA of the CDR3 is TGTGCCAGCAGTTTATCGGGAATTGGGTTTAGTACAGATACGCAGTATTTT. The complete variable domain, with remaining parts taken from reference TRBV28 and TRBJ2-3, reads DVKVTQSSRYLVKRTGEKVFLECVQDMDHENMFWYRQDPGLGLRLIYFSYDVKMKEKGDIPEGYSVSREKKERFSLILESASTNQTSMYLCASSLSGIGFSTDTQYFGPGTRLTVL.